Listed below are T cell receptor beta chains from one sample, sequenced in a study of shared clonotypes between healthy human individuals. The protocol was immunoSEQ multiplex PCR, while the TCRdb copy is restricted to in-frame clones and leaves out a portion. The sample has millions of clones, 90% to 95% seen once; the top ten hold roughly 0.14%. Sequences were obtained from naive CD4+ T cells sorted from blood. The receptor set was obtained from a man aged 18 to 30 in good health. CDR3s include the opening cysteine and the closing phenylalanine or tryptophan. The D gene is left open where the match is weak. Not all rows give a size; the values are once, few, many and, for expanded clones, a class.

D gene: TRBD2
V gene: TRBV27
J gene: TRBJ2-3
clone size: NA
CDR3 protein: CASSLGPGLAVSDTQYF
CDR3 DNA: TGTGCCAGCAGCCTGGGACCGGGACTAGCGGTTTCTGATACGCAGTATTTT

D gene: TRBD2
V gene: TRBV7-2
J gene: TRBJ2-3
clone size: NA
CDR3 protein: CASSLAGLAGRDTQYF
CDR3 DNA: TGTGCCAGCAGCTTAGCGGGACTAGCGGGACGGGATACGCAGTATTTT

D gene: NA
V gene: TRBV29-1
J gene: TRBJ1-1
clone size: NA
CDR3 protein: CSVLMTENTEAFF
CDR3 DNA: TGCAGCGTTCTAATGACGGAGAACACTGAAGCTTTCTTT

D gene: NA
V gene: TRBV4-2
J gene: TRBJ2-3
clone size: once
CDR3 protein: CASSPPQLGTQYF
CDR3 DNA: TGTGCCAGCAGCCCCCCCCAGCTAGGTACGCAGTATTTT

D gene: TRBD2
V gene: TRBV18
J gene: TRBJ2-7
clone size: NA
CDR3 protein: CASSPPGLGSYEQYF
CDR3 DNA: TGTGCCAGCTCACCACCGGGACTAGGCTCCTACGAGCAGTACTTC

D gene: TRBD2
V gene: TRBV25-1
J gene: TRBJ2-7
clone size: NA
CDR3 protein: CASSRGGSSYEQYF
CDR3 DNA: TGTGCCAGCAGTCGCGGGGGATCCTCCTACGAGCAGTACTTC

D gene: NA
V gene: TRBV19
J gene: TRBJ2-2
clone size: NA
CDR3 protein: CASSIRGANTGELFF
CDR3 DNA: TGTGCCAGTAGTATTCGAGGGGCGAACACCGGGGAGCTGTTTTTT

D gene: NA
V gene: TRBV7-6
J gene: TRBJ1-5
clone size: NA
CDR3 protein: CASSLALSNQPQHF
CDR3 DNA: TGTGCCAGCAGCTTAGCGCTCAGCAATCAGCCCCAGCATTTT

D gene: NA
V gene: TRBV7-9
J gene: TRBJ1-2
clone size: once
CDR3 protein: CASSSRQAGYGYTF
CDR3 DNA: TGTGCCAGCAGCTCCCGACAGGCTGGCTATGGCTACACCTTC

D gene: NA
V gene: TRBV7-3
J gene: TRBJ2-1
clone size: NA
CDR3 protein: CASSPGGAGAYNEQFF
CDR3 DNA: TGTGCCAGCAGCCCCGGTGGGGCAGGGGCCTACAATGAGCAGTTCTTC

D gene: NA
V gene: TRBV7-2
J gene: TRBJ2-3
clone size: NA
CDR3 protein: CASSYIPSTGRDTQYF
CDR3 DNA: TGTGCCAGCAGTTATATCCCGTCGACTGGGCGAGATACGCAGTATTTT

D gene: NA
V gene: TRBV19
J gene: TRBJ2-1
clone size: NA
CDR3 protein: CASSIFGGSHEQFF
CDR3 DNA: TGTGCCAGTAGTATCTTCGGGGGCAGCCATGAGCAGTTCTTC

D gene: NA
V gene: TRBV7-2
J gene: TRBJ2-7
clone size: once
CDR3 protein: CASSFTGTEQYF
CDR3 DNA: TGTGCCAGCAGCTTCACAGGGACCGAGCAGTACTTC

D gene: TRBD2
V gene: TRBV19
J gene: TRBJ2-1
clone size: NA
CDR3 protein: CASNNLPGLADFSSYNEQFF
CDR3 DNA: TGTGCCAGTAATAATTTGCCGGGACTAGCAGATTTCAGCTCCTACAATGAGCAGTTCTTC

D gene: TRBD2
V gene: TRBV11-2
J gene: TRBJ2-3
clone size: NA
CDR3 protein: CASSLEAGGLVDTQYF
CDR3 DNA: TGTGCCAGCAGCTTAGAAGCGGGGGGGCTTGTAGATACGCAGTATTTT

D gene: NA
V gene: TRBV29-1
J gene: TRBJ2-7
clone size: once
CDR3 protein: CSVEEGTGEQYF
CDR3 DNA: TGCAGCGTTGAGGAGGGGACGGGCGAGCAGTACTTC

D gene: NA
V gene: TRBV2
J gene: TRBJ2-5
clone size: NA
CDR3 protein: CASSEAEWTQYF
CDR3 DNA: TGTGCCAGCAGTGAGGCAGAGTGGACCCAGTACTTC

D gene: NA
V gene: TRBV5-1
J gene: TRBJ1-6
clone size: NA
CDR3 protein: CASSLGGDNSPLHF
CDR3 DNA: TGCGCCAGCAGCTTAGGAGGAGATAATTCACCCCTCCACTTT

D gene: NA
V gene: TRBV10-3
J gene: TRBJ2-2
clone size: few
CDR3 protein: CAISPQYTGELFF
CDR3 DNA: TGTGCCATCAGTCCACAGTACACCGGGGAGCTGTTTTTT

D gene: NA
V gene: TRBV5-1
J gene: TRBJ2-7
clone size: NA
CDR3 protein: CASSKTGTDLSEQYF
CDR3 DNA: TGCGCCAGCAGCAAAACCGGGACCGACCTTAGCGAGCAGTACTTC

D gene: TRBD1
V gene: TRBV5-1
J gene: TRBJ2-5
clone size: NA
CDR3 protein: CASRNTGTESTGETQYF
CDR3 DNA: TGCGCCAGCAGAAATACCGGGACAGAGTCAACTGGGGAGACCCAGTACTTC

D gene: NA
V gene: TRBV5-1
J gene: TRBJ2-3
clone size: NA
CDR3 protein: CASSLQGDTQYF
CDR3 DNA: TGCGCCAGCAGCTTACAGGGAGATACGCAGTATTTT

D gene: TRBD2
V gene: TRBV7-9
J gene: TRBJ2-3
clone size: NA
CDR3 protein: CATRAASGRKSTDTQYF
CDR3 DNA: TGTGCCACTAGAGCGGCTAGCGGGAGGAAGAGCACAGATACGCAGTATTTT

D gene: TRBD1
V gene: TRBV28
J gene: TRBJ2-2
clone size: NA
CDR3 protein: CASTSYGQANTGELFF
CDR3 DNA: TGTGCCAGCACCTCATACGGACAGGCGAACACCGGGGAGCTGTTTTTT

D gene: NA
V gene: TRBV19
J gene: TRBJ2-2
clone size: NA
CDR3 protein: CASTIGGTGELFF
CDR3 DNA: TGTGCCAGTACCATAGGGGGGACCGGGGAGCTGTTTTTT

D gene: NA
V gene: TRBV2
J gene: TRBJ1-1
clone size: NA
CDR3 protein: CASSEQGTKNTEAFF
CDR3 DNA: TGTGCCAGCAGTGAACAGGGTACCAAGAACACTGAAGCTTTCTTT

D gene: NA
V gene: TRBV19
J gene: TRBJ1-5
clone size: NA
CDR3 protein: CASSIGLGNQPQHF
CDR3 DNA: TGTGCCAGTAGTATAGGTCTGGGGAATCAGCCCCAGCATTTT

D gene: TRBD1
V gene: TRBV4-3
J gene: TRBJ2-7
clone size: NA
CDR3 protein: CASSQWGTTDRAGQYF
CDR3 DNA: TGCGCCAGCAGCCAATGGGGGACGACAGACAGGGCAGGGCAGTACTTC

D gene: TRBD2
V gene: TRBV5-4
J gene: TRBJ2-1
clone size: NA
CDR3 protein: CASSQSSGGYNEQFF
CDR3 DNA: TGTGCCAGCAGCCAATCTAGCGGGGGGTACAATGAGCAGTTCTTC

D gene: NA
V gene: TRBV6-5
J gene: TRBJ1-3
clone size: NA
CDR3 protein: CASSYDRSSGNTIYF
CDR3 DNA: TGTGCCAGCAGCTACGACAGGAGCTCTGGAAACACCATATATTTT

D gene: NA
V gene: TRBV21-1
J gene: TRBJ2-3
clone size: NA
CDR3 protein: CASRNPVMVAGGLDTQYF
CDR3 DNA: TGTGCCAGCAGAAACCCCGTAATGGTAGCGGGAGGGCTTGATACGCAGTATTTT

D gene: TRBD1
V gene: TRBV7-2
J gene: TRBJ2-2
clone size: NA
CDR3 protein: CASSKGQPNTGELFF
CDR3 DNA: TGTGCCAGCAGCAAGGGACAGCCCAACACCGGGGAGCTGTTTTTT

D gene: NA
V gene: TRBV18
J gene: TRBJ1-5
clone size: NA
CDR3 protein: CASSQGQGYGGNQPQHF
CDR3 DNA: TGTGCCAGCTCACAAGGTCAAGGTTACGGGGGCAATCAGCCCCAGCATTTT

D gene: TRBD2
V gene: TRBV5-1
J gene: TRBJ2-5
clone size: NA
CDR3 protein: CASSFFGRAEETQYF
CDR3 DNA: TGCGCCAGCAGCTTCTTCGGGAGGGCCGAAGAGACCCAGTACTTC

D gene: TRBD1
V gene: TRBV29-1
J gene: TRBJ1-4
clone size: NA
CDR3 protein: CSVRTGDDEKLFF
CDR3 DNA: TGCAGCGTCCGGACAGGGGACGATGAAAAACTGTTTTTT

D gene: NA
V gene: TRBV5-6
J gene: TRBJ1-6
clone size: NA
CDR3 protein: CASSRRVLGNSPLHF
CDR3 DNA: TGTGCCAGCAGTCGACGGGTCCTCGGCAACTCACCCCTCCACTTT

D gene: TRBD1
V gene: TRBV19
J gene: TRBJ1-4
clone size: NA
CDR3 protein: CASSPRDRGKTNEKLFF
CDR3 DNA: TGTGCCAGTAGTCCCCGGGACAGGGGGAAAACTAATGAAAAACTGTTTTTT

D gene: NA
V gene: TRBV6-5
J gene: TRBJ1-6
clone size: NA
CDR3 protein: CASSLEGRNSPLHF
CDR3 DNA: TGTGCCAGCAGTCTAGAGGGCCGAAATTCACCCCTCCACTTT

D gene: NA
V gene: TRBV9
J gene: TRBJ1-3
clone size: NA
CDR3 protein: CASSPRDGNTIYF
CDR3 DNA: TGTGCCAGCAGCCCCAGGGACGGAAACACCATATATTTT

D gene: TRBD1
V gene: TRBV7-3
J gene: TRBJ2-7
clone size: once
CDR3 protein: CASSTDSRTGSSYEQYF
CDR3 DNA: TGTGCCAGCAGCACAGATTCAAGGACAGGGAGCAGCTACGAGCAGTACTTC

D gene: NA
V gene: TRBV9
J gene: TRBJ1-6
clone size: few
CDR3 protein: CASSTNHGINSPLHF
CDR3 DNA: TGTGCCAGCAGTACTAACCACGGGATTAATTCACCCCTCCACTTT

D gene: TRBD1
V gene: TRBV6-1
J gene: TRBJ2-1
clone size: NA
CDR3 protein: CASSGQGAGEQFF
CDR3 DNA: TGTGCCAGCAGTGGGCAGGGGGCGGGTGAGCAGTTCTTC

D gene: NA
V gene: TRBV6-1
J gene: TRBJ1-2
clone size: NA
CDR3 protein: CASSEGPGSYGYTF
CDR3 DNA: TGTGCCAGCAGTGAAGGACCGGGTAGCTATGGCTACACCTTC

D gene: NA
V gene: TRBV30
J gene: TRBJ1-1
clone size: NA
CDR3 protein: CAWSEGGSNTEAFF
CDR3 DNA: TGTGCCTGGAGTGAGGGGGGCTCGAACACTGAAGCTTTCTTT

D gene: TRBD1
V gene: TRBV9
J gene: TRBJ1-6
clone size: NA
CDR3 protein: CASSVGGQGNSPLHF
CDR3 DNA: TGTGCCAGCAGCGTAGGGGGACAGGGCAATTCACCCCTCCACTTT

D gene: TRBD2
V gene: TRBV12-5
J gene: TRBJ2-5
clone size: NA
CDR3 protein: CASAQLAGEAETQYF
CDR3 DNA: TGTGCTAGTGCCCAACTAGCGGGAGAGGCAGAGACCCAGTACTTC

D gene: NA
V gene: TRBV18
J gene: TRBJ1-1
clone size: NA
CDR3 protein: CASSPPGEVTNTEAFF
CDR3 DNA: TGTGCCAGCTCACCACCGGGTGAGGTTACGAACACTGAAGCTTTCTTT

D gene: NA
V gene: TRBV6-5
J gene: TRBJ1-2
clone size: NA
CDR3 protein: CASSSGTNYGYTF
CDR3 DNA: TGTGCCAGCAGTTCGGGGACTAACTATGGCTACACCTTC

D gene: NA
V gene: TRBV11-3
J gene: TRBJ2-3
clone size: NA
CDR3 protein: CASSLEGGTQYF
CDR3 DNA: TGTGCCAGCAGTTTAGAGGGCGGTACGCAGTATTTT

D gene: TRBD2
V gene: TRBV13
J gene: TRBJ2-2
clone size: NA
CDR3 protein: CASSFTPGLAVTGELFF
CDR3 DNA: TGTGCCAGCAGCTTCACCCCTGGGCTAGCGGTTACCGGGGAGCTGTTTTTT

D gene: NA
V gene: TRBV7-9
J gene: TRBJ2-5
clone size: NA
CDR3 protein: CASSKEIWDQYF
CDR3 DNA: TGTGCCAGCAGCAAAGAGATCTGGGACCAGTACTTC

D gene: TRBD1
V gene: TRBV27
J gene: TRBJ2-2
clone size: NA
CDR3 protein: CASRQGADTGELFF
CDR3 DNA: TGTGCCAGCAGACAGGGGGCGGACACCGGGGAGCTGTTTTTT

D gene: TRBD2
V gene: TRBV4-1
J gene: TRBJ2-5
clone size: NA
CDR3 protein: CASSQDSALGGETQYF
CDR3 DNA: TGCGCCAGCAGCCAAGATTCGGCCCTCGGGGGGGAGACCCAGTACTTC

D gene: TRBD1
V gene: TRBV28
J gene: TRBJ1-6
clone size: few
CDR3 protein: CASRRYGTEDNSPLHF
CDR3 DNA: TGTGCCAGCAGACGATACGGGACAGAGGATAATTCACCCCTCCACTTT

D gene: NA
V gene: TRBV28
J gene: TRBJ1-5
clone size: NA
CDR3 protein: CASSFGGDQPQHF
CDR3 DNA: TGTGCCAGCAGTTTTGGGGGGGATCAGCCCCAGCATTTT

D gene: TRBD1
V gene: TRBV2
J gene: TRBJ1-3
clone size: NA
CDR3 protein: CASSKPGQGNTIYF
CDR3 DNA: TGTGCCAGCAGTAAACCGGGACAGGGTAACACCATATATTTT

D gene: NA
V gene: TRBV5-6
J gene: TRBJ2-1
clone size: NA
CDR3 protein: CASSYWGVDEQFF
CDR3 DNA: TGTGCCAGCAGCTACTGGGGGGTTGACGAGCAGTTCTTC

D gene: NA
V gene: TRBV6-6
J gene: TRBJ2-3
clone size: NA
CDR3 protein: CASSKEGAGVPDTQYF
CDR3 DNA: TGTGCCAGCAGCAAAGAGGGGGCGGGGGTCCCAGATACGCAGTATTTT

D gene: NA
V gene: TRBV4-1
J gene: TRBJ2-3
clone size: NA
CDR3 protein: CASSQTITDTQYF
CDR3 DNA: TGCGCCAGCAGCCAGACAATCACAGATACGCAGTATTTT

D gene: NA
V gene: TRBV28
J gene: TRBJ1-5
clone size: NA
CDR3 protein: CASSWGLWSREDGNQPQHF
CDR3 DNA: TGTGCCAGCAGTTGGGGCCTCTGGTCAAGGGAAGATGGCAATCAGCCCCAGCATTTT